These 18 T cell receptor beta chains came from one sample sequenced in a study of T cell responses to AZD1222 COVID-19 vaccine. Measured with immunoSEQ multiplex PCR; TCRdb has only the in-frame clones, and not every one. The sample includes some 130,000 clones, approximately 80% of them seen just once. The specimen was peripheral blood, collected on day 0 of AZD1222 vaccination. All receptors come from an adult in good health.

This clone was detected only once. V is TRBV29-1 and J is TRBJ1-2; D is perhaps TRBD1 (5 bases). V dropped 2 bases and J dropped 6 bases, with 10 bases sitting between them. Germline V gene sequence: CDR1 SQVTM, CDR2 ANQGSEA. This CDR3 has 12 residues. This CDR3 reads CSVEPGGDGYTF. Written as DNA, the CDR3 is TGCAGCGTTGAACCCGGGGGGGATGGCTACACCTTC.

The J gene is TRBJ1-6, the V gene TRBV28, with D possibly matching TRBD1 (5 bases). Trimming removed 4 bases at V and 1 base at J, with 11 bases between. Per germline, CDR1 MDHEN and CDR2 SYDVKM. The CDR3 has 16 amino acids. The CDR3 protein is CASSSNKGSYNSPLHF. The CDR3 nucleotides are TGTGCCAGCAGTTCGAACAAGGGGTCCTATAATTCACCCCTCCACTTT.

The chain recombines TRBV24-1 with TRBJ2-1; the match to TRBD2 covers 8 bases. The CDR3 has 18 residues. The germline CDR1 and CDR2 sequences are KGHDR and SFDVKD. With 3 bases clipped from V and 1 base from J, the junction kept 10 bases outside the gene matches. For the CDR3, the DNA is TGTGCCACCAGTGATGCCTTCGGGGGGGGTCGATCCTACAATGAGCAGTTCTTC. This translates into CATSDAFGGGRSYNEQFF.

The genes are TRBV10-1 and TRBJ1-2; TRBD1 matches at 9 bases. Germline CDR1 WNHNN, CDR2 SYGVQD (reference sequence). V was pared by 2 bases and J by 8 bases, with 9 bases of the junction left unmatched. The CDR3 covers 15 residues. The CDR3 is CASSEPTGGGPGYTF. The CDR3 bases are TGCGCCAGCAGTGAGCCCACAGGGGGCGGCCCAGGCTACACCTTC.

This clone appeared a few times. V and J are TRBV6-5 and TRBJ2-5; no clear D gene. CDR1 is MNHEY and CDR2 is SVGAGI in the germline V gene. The CDR3 sequence is 13 residues long. V was trimmed by 2 bases and J by 5 bases, leaving 9 bases between them. CDR3 in amino acids: CASSYSRMETQYF. Here the CDR3 DNA reads TGTGCCAGCAGTTACAGCAGGATGGAGACCCAGTACTTC.

This clone was counted once. The chain recombines TRBV10-2 with TRBJ1-1; D is undetermined. V lost 4 bases and J 8 bases, leaving 17 bases between the germline ends. Germline V gives CDR1 WSHSY, CDR2 SAAADI. CDR3 length: 14 residues. CDR3 nucleotide sequence: TGCGCCAGCAGTGCAGGACTCCGAGGCTCCGAAGCTTTCTTT. This encodes CASSAGLRGSEAFF.

The chain combines TRBV28 with TRBJ1-2, with 8 bases identical to TRBD1. Trimming at V came to 3 bases and at J to 5 bases, leaving 5 bases not matched to a gene. This CDR3 has 14 amino acids. CDR1 MDHEN and CDR2 SYDVKM come from the germline V gene. The CDR3 DNA is TGTGCCAGCAGTTTCCAGGGGGCGACTTATGGCTACACCTTC. Amino acids: CASSFQGATYGYTF.

The V gene is TRBV6-5, the J gene TRBJ1-6; TRBD1 is a possible D gene (5 bases). The V gene's germline CDR1 is MNHEY and CDR2 SVGAGI. V lost 6 bases and J 3 bases, leaving 6 bases between the germline ends. The length of the CDR3 is 13 residues. CDR3 amino acids: CASRGDYNSPLHF. CDR3 nucleotides: TGTGCCAGCAGAGGGGACTATAATTCACCCCTCCACTTT.

The chain recombines TRBV6-5 with TRBJ1-1, with a tentative D call TRBD1 (5 bases). This CDR3 contains 14 residues. Trimming took 6 bases from V and 3 from J, leaving 14 bases between them. Looked up from germline, CDR1 is MNHEY and CDR2 is SVGAGI. Here the CDR3 reads CASSWDPQDTEAFF. CDR3 nucleotide sequence: TGTGCCAGCAGCTGGGACCCACAGGACACTGAAGCTTTCTTT.

V and J are TRBV5-1 and TRBJ2-7; TRBD1 agrees at 10 bases. Germline V gene data show CDR1 as SGHRS and CDR2 as YFSETQ. V shed 4 bases and J 3 bases; nucleotides not matched to a gene: 10. The CDR3 spans 16 residues. The CDR3 loop is CASSPKPGQGFYEQYF. Here the CDR3 DNA reads TGCGCCAGCAGCCCGAAACCGGGACAGGGGTTCTACGAGCAGTACTTC. The complete variable domain, with remaining parts taken from reference TRBV5-1 and TRBJ2-7, reads KAGVTQTPRYLIKTRGQQVTLSCSPISGHRSVSWYQQTPGQGLQFLFEYFSETQRNKGNFPGRFSGRQFSNSRSEMNVSTLELGDSALYLCASSPKPGQGFYEQYFGPGTRLTVT.

The V and J genes are TRBV11-2 and TRBJ1-4, with 8 bases that match TRBD1. The V gene end was trimmed by 2 bases and the J gene end by 7 bases; junction bases not matched to a gene: 12. The CDR3 has 17 residues. Germline V gives CDR1 SGHAT, CDR2 FQNNGV. CDR3 protein: CASSLTRRTGTSEKLFF. The CDR3 nucleotides read TGTGCCAGCAGCTTAACAAGAAGGACAGGGACAAGTGAAAAACTGTTTTTT.

The chain recombines TRBV6-6 with TRBJ1-3; D remains ambiguous. Germline V gives CDR1 MNHNY, CDR2 SVGAGI (reference sequence). The CDR3 has 15 amino acids. V lost 2 bases and J 0 bases, leaving 8 bases between the germline ends. The CDR3 coding sequence is TGTGCCAGCAGTTACCTTTTGAGCTCTGGAAACACCATATATTTT. Encoded protein: CASSYLLSSGNTIYF.

The chain combines TRBV4-1 with TRBJ2-1; TRBD2 might be the D (5 bases). The length of the CDR3 is 15 residues. V shed 1 base and J shed 4 bases, with 11 bases lying between them. Germline loops: CDR1 MGHRA, CDR2 YSYEKL. CDR3 DNA: TGCGCCAGCAGCCAAGTAGAGGGCGGTTACAATGAGCAGTTCTTC. Its protein product is CASSQVEGGYNEQFF.

This clone was detected a few times. The chain carries TRBV29-1 and TRBJ1-1, with D possibly TRBD1 on 5 matching bases. Germline CDR1 reads SQVTM; CDR2 reads ANQGSEA. V shed 4 bases and J shed 8 bases, with 14 bases lying between them. The CDR3 consists of 12 residues. The CDR3 DNA follows: TGCAGCGTTGCTCGGGGGGGTAGGGAAGCTTTCTTT. This gives the protein CSVARGGREAFF.

The chain is built from TRBV6-2 or TRBV6-3 and TRBJ2-2; D is uncertain. Trimming shortened V by 2 bases and J by 2 bases, and 12 bases separated the two germline ends. CDR3 size: 16 residues. CDR1 MNHEY and CDR2 SVGEGT come from the germline V gene. CDR3 nucleotides: TGTGCCAGCAGTTACGCTAAAGATGGAAACACCGGGGAGCTGTTTTTT. Its translation: CASSYAKDGNTGELFF.

This chain links TRBV3-1 (or the pseudogene TRBV3-2) with TRBJ2-2; unclear D gene. Trimming took 6 bases from V and 1 from J, leaving 12 bases between them. The CDR3 consists of 15 residues. Germline assignment: CDR1 LGHDT and CDR2 YNNKEL (reference sequence). CDR3 protein: CASRPNTLNTGELFF. The DNA of the CDR3 is TGTGCCAGCAGACCTAATACTTTGAACACCGGGGAGCTGTTTTTT.

This clone showed up many times. The gene calls are TRBV4-2 and TRBJ1-3, with D uncertain. V lost 1 base to trimming and J lost 1 base, with 11 bases between them. The CDR3 length is 16 residues. The germline CDR1 and CDR2 sequences are LGHNA and YNFKEQ. CDR3 in amino acids: CASSQVSGRSGNTIYF. The CDR3 bases are TGTGCCAGCAGCCAAGTTTCCGGCCGTTCTGGAAACACCATATATTTT.

This chain links TRBV18 with TRBJ2-7; D may be TRBD1 (6 bases). Germline V gives CDR1 KGHSH, CDR2 LQKENI. Trimming took off 4 bases at V and 4 bases at J, with 14 bases between the two ends. The CDR3 spans 14 residues. The CDR3, as DNA: TGTGCCAGCTCACTGGAAACAGGGCCGTACGAGCAGTACTTC. It specifies CASSLETGPYEQYF. Based on the CDR3 plus reference TRBV18 and TRBJ2-7, the full variable domain is NAGVMQNPRHLVRRRGQEARLRCSPMKGHSHVYWYRQLPEEGLKFMVYLQKENIIDESGMPKERFSAEFPKEGPSILRIQQVVRGDSAAYFCASSLETGPYEQYFGPGTRLTVT.